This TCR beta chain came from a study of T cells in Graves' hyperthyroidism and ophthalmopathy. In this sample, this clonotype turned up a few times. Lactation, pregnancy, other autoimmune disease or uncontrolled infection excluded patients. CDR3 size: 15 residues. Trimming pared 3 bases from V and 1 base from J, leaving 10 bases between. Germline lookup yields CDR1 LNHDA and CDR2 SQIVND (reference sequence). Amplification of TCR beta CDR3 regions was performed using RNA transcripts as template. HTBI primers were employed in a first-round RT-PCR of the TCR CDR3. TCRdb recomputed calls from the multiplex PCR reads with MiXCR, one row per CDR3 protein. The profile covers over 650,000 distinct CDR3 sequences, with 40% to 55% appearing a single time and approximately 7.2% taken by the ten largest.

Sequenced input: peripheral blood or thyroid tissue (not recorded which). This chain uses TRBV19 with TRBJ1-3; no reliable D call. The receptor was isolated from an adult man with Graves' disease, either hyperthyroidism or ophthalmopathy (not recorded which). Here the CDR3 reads CASSIRTSSGNTIYF. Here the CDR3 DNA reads TGTGCCAGTAGTATCCGGACCTCATCTGGAAACACCATATATTTT.